This entry lists 27 T cell receptor beta chains sequenced from one sample in a study of T-cell reconstitution after alpha-beta-depleted transplantation in children. Unique molecular identifiers were incorporated when the TCRbeta library was constructed. From the PCR reads, TCRdb called clonotypes with MiXCR, one entry per CDR3 protein. The repertoire has fewer than 550,000 distinct CDR3 sequences, approximately 10% of them found once; the top ten carry 14%. The sample here was PBMCs, mostly from graft donor cells, taken 180 days after TCRalphabeta/CD19-depleted stem cell transplant. The receptors derive from a female patient aged 2-10 years who had a stem cell transplant for aplastic anemia, so the T cells may come from the graft donor.

The chain is built from TRBV4-3 and TRBJ1-5, with a weak D call TRBD1 (5 bases). This CDR3 contains 15 residues. V lost 4 bases and J lost 1, with 11 bases in between. CDR1 is LGHNA and CDR2 is YSLEER in the germline V gene. This chain's CDR3 is CASSPWRTSNQPQHF. CDR3 DNA sequence: TGCGCCAGCAGCCCTTGGAGGACAAGCAATCAGCCCCAGCATTTT.

This clonotype was counted at least ten times. The V and J genes are TRBV30 and TRBJ1-5; D ambiguous. The CDR3 sequence is 12 residues long. Germline V lookup: CDR1 GTSNPN, CDR2 SVGIG (reference sequence). The germline V and J ends were trimmed by 4 bases and 5 bases, with 9 bases remaining between them. CDR3 protein: CAWNRYDQPQHF. The CDR3 DNA is TGTGCCTGGAACCGCTATGATCAGCCCCAGCATTTT.

There are many counts of this clonotype. The V and J genes are TRBV30 and TRBJ1-6; D ambiguous. V was pared by 0 bases and J by 7 bases, with 10 bases between. The germline V gene has CDR1 GTSNPN and CDR2 SVGIG (reference sequence). The length of the CDR3 is 14 residues. The CDR3: CAWSVEVNNSPLHF. The DNA for the CDR3 is TGTGCCTGGAGTGTAGAGGTTAACAATTCACCCCTCCACTTT.

The CDR3 coding sequence is TGTGCCAGCAGCTTAGCGCGGCTGGGAAAACTGTTTTTT. Its protein product is CASSLARLGKLFF. The chain joins TRBV7-9 to TRBJ1-4; D is undetermined. There are 13 residues in the CDR3. Germline CDR1 reads SEHNR; CDR2 reads FQNEAQ (reference sequence). V was pared by 0 bases and J by 10 bases, with 9 bases between.

The V and J genes are TRBV6-2 or TRBV6-3 and TRBJ2-5; D not certain. There are 18 residues in the CDR3. V gave up 2 bases and J gave up 3 bases, with 22 bases separating them. Germline V gives CDR1 MNHEY, CDR2 SVGEGT. CDR3 sequence (DNA): TGTGCCAGCAGTTACGAGACACCCAGCGCAACCAGCGAAGAGACCCAGTACTTC. Translating it yields CASSYETPSATSEETQYF.

V and J are TRBV29-1 and TRBJ1-2; no definite D call. Trimming took 3 bases from V and 3 from J, leaving 14 bases between them. Per the germline V gene, CDR1 is SQVTM and CDR2 is ANQGSEA. The CDR3 runs to 14 residues. CDR3 in DNA: TGCAGCGTTGAGAGGGTCCCGAAAGACTATGGCTACACCTTC. Translating it yields CSVERVPKDYGYTF. The complete variable domain, with remaining parts taken from reference TRBV29-1 and TRBJ1-2, reads SAVISQKPSRDICQRGTSLTIQCQVDSQVTMMFWYRQQPGQSLTLIATANQGSEATYESGFVIDKFPISRPNLTFSTLTVSNMSPEDSSIYLCSVERVPKDYGYTFGSGTRLTVV.

This clonotype occurred many times. The V call is TRBV4-3, the J call TRBJ1-4; D is ambiguous. The germline CDR1 and CDR2 sequences are LGHNA and YSLEER. The CDR3 consists of 15 residues. With 0 bases removed from V and 4 bases from J, the gap between germline ends came to 9 bases. CDR3 amino acids: CASSQDQRLNEKLFF. CDR3 DNA sequence: TGCGCCAGCAGCCAAGACCAGCGACTTAATGAAAAACTGTTTTTT.

The rearrangement joins TRBV4-3 to TRBJ1-1, with 9 bases matching TRBD1. The CDR3 is 16 amino acids. Germline CDR1 and CDR2: LGHNA and YSLEER. After removal of 0 bases from V and 10 bases from J, the junction contained 12 bases not matched to a gene. The CDR3 here is CASSQDGVRTGEVAFF. DNA for the CDR3: TGCGCCAGCAGCCAAGATGGGGTGCGGACAGGGGAGGTAGCTTTCTTT.

This clonotype appeared a few times. The gene calls are TRBV27 and TRBJ2-5, with D maybe TRBD2 (7 bases). This CDR3 has 16 residues. Trimming left V 2 bases short and J 1 base short, with 14 bases between. Germline V gene lookup returns CDR1 MNHEY and CDR2 SMNVEV (reference sequence). The DNA for the CDR3 is TGTGCCAGCAGTTTAGTGGGGGGGCCTCCCCAAGAGACCCAGTACTTC. It specifies CASSLVGGPPQETQYF.

This clonotype was counted only a few times. V usage is TRBV5-5 and J usage is TRBJ1-2; D is unclear. CDR1 is SGHKS, CDR2 YYEKEE, per germline (reference sequence). The germline V and J ends were trimmed by 1 base and 8 bases, with 18 bases remaining between them. This CDR3 has 15 amino acids. The CDR3 DNA reads TGTGCCAGCAGCTTGAGTCCCCATCCGACTCAAGGCTACACCTTC. Translated, it gives CASSLSPHPTQGYTF.

The J gene is TRBJ2-3, the V gene TRBV20-1; 10 nucleotides line up with TRBD2. The CDR3 consists of 15 residues. Losses at the gene ends were 3 bases for V and 3 bases for J; bases not matched to a gene: 6. Germline-derived CDR1 and CDR2 are DFQATT and SNEGSKA (reference sequence). The CDR3 sequence is CSASRTSGATDTQYF. The CDR3 DNA follows: TGCAGTGCTAGCAGGACTAGCGGAGCTACAGATACGCAGTATTTT.

A few counts support this clonotype. This chain uses TRBV28 with TRBJ2-5, with 8 bases that match TRBD1. The CDR3 loop spans 14 amino acids. V trimming: 7 bases; J trimming: 4 bases; junction bases outside the gene matches: 8. Germline-derived CDR1 and CDR2 are MDHEN and SYDVKM. CDR3 in DNA: TGTGCCAGCACCATACCGGACAGGGCAGAGACCCAGTACTTC. Residues: CASTIPDRAETQYF.

This clonotype appeared a few times. The chain couples TRBV4-1 to TRBJ2-3; D is possibly TRBD1 (6 bases). This CDR3 has 16 amino acids. Trimming took off 0 bases at V and 0 bases at J, with 10 bases between the two ends. The germline gives CDR1 MGHRA, CDR2 YSYEKL. CDR3: CASSQDEGGSTDTQYF. CDR3 DNA sequence: TGCGCCAGCAGCCAAGATGAAGGGGGTAGCACAGATACGCAGTATTTT.

This clonotype was seen more than once but under ten times. The V and J genes are TRBV6-5 and TRBJ1-5; 8 bases fit TRBD1. CDR3 size: 16 residues. In germline, CDR1 is MNHEY, CDR2 SVGAGI. V shed 4 bases, J shed 3 bases, and the junction held 8 bases outside the gene matches. This CDR3 reads CASSSTKDRDNQPQHF. CDR3 DNA sequence: TGTGCCAGCAGTTCGACGAAGGACAGGGACAATCAGCCCCAGCATTTT.

This rearrangement joins TRBV29-1 to TRBJ1-2; the D is unclear. V shed 4 bases and J shed 3 bases, with 12 bases lying between them. CDR3 size: 13 residues. Per germline, CDR1 SQVTM and CDR2 ANQGSEA. In DNA, the CDR3 is TGCAGCGTTGGAGGAACAAGGGACTATGGCTACACCTTC. It yields the protein CSVGGTRDYGYTF.

This clonotype was picked up many times. The V call is TRBV7-2, the J call TRBJ2-7; no reliable D call. This CDR3 region has 13 residues. Germline V CDR1 and CDR2: SGHTA, FQGNSA. V was clipped by 8 bases and J by 3 bases, with 14 bases between them. The CDR3: CASSPEPDYEQYF. The DNA for the CDR3 is TGTGCCAGCTCCCCCGAACCCGACTACGAGCAGTACTTC.

The chain employs TRBV29-1 and TRBJ2-7; D unresolved. The CDR3 extends over 10 amino acids. Trimming took off 5 bases at V and 7 bases at J, with 9 bases between the two ends. Germline loops: CDR1 SQVTM, CDR2 ANQGSEA. This chain's CDR3 is CSVRQSEQYF. CDR3 nucleotide sequence: TGCAGCGTTCGCCAATCGGAGCAGTACTTC.

The chain combines TRBV6-2 or TRBV6-3 with TRBJ2-3; 7 positions match TRBD1. Trimming took 4 bases from V and 4 from J; bases not matched to a gene: 11. This CDR3 region has 16 residues. Germline assignment: CDR1 MNHEY and CDR2 SVGEGT. The CDR3, as DNA: TGTGCCAGCAGTTTCGGACCCCAGGGGGTCGCAGATACGCAGTATTTT. Translating it yields CASSFGPQGVADTQYF.

This clonotype was observed a handful of times. The V call is TRBV29-1, the J call TRBJ2-3; D tentatively fits TRBD1 or TRBD2 (6 bases each). Germline loops: CDR1 SQVTM, CDR2 ANQGSEA. The CDR3 loop spans 12 amino acids. V was trimmed by 2 bases and J by 6 bases, leaving 9 bases between them. The chain's CDR3 is CSVERRGDTQYF. The CDR3 region has the DNA TGCAGCGTTGAACGGAGGGGGGATACGCAGTATTTT.

This clonotype was counted only a few times. CDR3 nucleotides: TGTGCCAGCAGTTTGTCGGACAGGGGAACCGGGGAGCTGTTTTTT. Its protein is CASSLSDRGTGELFF. The chain carries TRBV12-3 or TRBV12-4 and TRBJ2-2, with TRBD1 matching over 9 bases. The CDR3 consists of 15 residues. V lost 3 bases, J lost 5 bases, and 4 bases stayed unmatched.

There are a few counts of this clonotype. This chain connects TRBV7-2 to TRBJ2-7; 7 nucleotides align to TRBD1. Per the germline V gene, CDR1 is SGHTA and CDR2 is FQGNSA. The V segment lost 5 bases and the J segment 3 bases; nucleotides outside the gene matches: 13. The CDR3 consists of 16 residues. The CDR3 reads CASSPESRQGFYEQYF. In DNA form, the CDR3 reads TGTGCCAGCAGCCCGGAAAGTAGACAGGGCTTCTACGAGCAGTACTTC.

The chain carries TRBV19 and TRBJ2-1; D possibly corresponds to TRBD1 (7 bases). Trimming left V 4 bases short and J 5 bases short, with 12 bases between. The CDR3 is made up of 14 amino acids. Germline values: CDR1 LNHDA, CDR2 SQIVND (reference sequence). The CDR3 loop reads CASSTRDRDNEQFF. CDR3 DNA sequence: TGTGCCAGTAGTACGCGGGACAGAGACAATGAGCAGTTCTTC.

The chain links TRBV5-6 to TRBJ1-4, with D uncertain. The V end lost 4 bases, the J end lost 6 bases, and 13 bases lay between the germline ends. The CDR3 covers 14 residues. The germline CDR1 and CDR2 sequences are SGHDT and YYEEEE. CDR3 loop: CASSLQARDEKLFF. Written as DNA, the CDR3 is TGTGCCAGCAGCCTGCAGGCTCGGGATGAAAAACTGTTTTTT.

The chain is built from TRBV2 and TRBJ2-5, with D perhaps matching TRBD1 (5 bases). CDR3 length equals 12 residues. Trimming stripped 6 bases from V and 5 bases from J, with 10 bases between. Germline V gene data show CDR1 as SNHLY and CDR2 as FYNNEI. In DNA form, the CDR3 reads TGTGCCAGCAGGCTAGGGGTGGAGACCCAGTACTTC. It translates to CASRLGVETQYF.

This clonotype was seen a handful of times. V is TRBV5-1 and J is TRBJ2-4; the D call may be TRBD1 or TRBD2 (5 bases each). Per germline, CDR1 SGHRS and CDR2 YFSETQ. The germline V and J ends were trimmed by 3 bases and 6 bases, with 22 bases remaining between them. The CDR3 sequence is 17 residues long. The CDR3 reads CASSSHEGTVPRNIQYF. DNA for the CDR3: TGCGCCAGCAGCTCGCACGAGGGGACGGTCCCCAGAAACATTCAGTACTTC.

This clonotype was counted only a few times. J is TRBJ2-2 and V is TRBV4-1; 12 bases are a match to TRBD2. The V gene end was trimmed by 3 bases and the J gene end by 3 bases; junction bases not matched to a gene: 2. In germline, CDR1 is MGHRA, CDR2 YSYEKL. There are 16 residues in the CDR3. CDR3 DNA sequence: TGCGCCAGCAGCCATGGGACTAGCGGGTACACCGGGGAGCTGTTTTTT. It specifies CASSHGTSGYTGELFF.

This clonotype occurred a few times. The V call is TRBV27, the J call TRBJ2-7; D may match TRBD1 or TRBD2 (5 bases each). This CDR3 has 14 amino acids. V gave up 3 bases and J gave up 3 bases, with 12 bases separating them. Looked up from germline, CDR1 is MNHEY and CDR2 is SMNVEV (reference sequence). CDR3 sequence reads: CASSFAGTGYEQYF. CDR3 nucleotides: TGTGCCAGCAGTTTTGCCGGGACGGGCTACGAGCAGTACTTC.